This T cell receptor beta chain was sequenced in a study of blood T cell repertoires in COVID-19. On the study more broadly: The study drew acute and convalescent COVID-19 samples from the United States, Italy and Spain. Sample material is recorded as cDNA or gDNA derived from T cells, B-cell-depleted T cells, or PBMCs.

This CDR3 is 12 amino acids long. CDR1 and CDR2 (germline): MNHEY, SMNVEV (reference sequence). Trimming cost V 5 bases and J 6 bases, with 9 bases left between them. The protocol was immunoSEQ multiplex PCR, while the TCRdb copy is restricted to in-frame clones and leaves out a portion. Of about 280,000 clones in the sample, 70% to 90% are singletons; the top ten hold 4.1%. Those who participated ranged in age from roughly 18 to 90 years and resided in about 24 US areas. Cohort placement rested on clinical history that participants reported themselves. Sequencing was carried out using PBMCs or T cells enriched from blood (not recorded which). The source is a woman aged 25-40 years with acute COVID-19. This chain joins TRBV27 and TRBJ2-3; D is undetermined. The CDR3 coding sequence is TGTGCCAGCAGTCCCGCGGCGGATACGCAGTATTTT. This sequence encodes CASSPAADTQYF.